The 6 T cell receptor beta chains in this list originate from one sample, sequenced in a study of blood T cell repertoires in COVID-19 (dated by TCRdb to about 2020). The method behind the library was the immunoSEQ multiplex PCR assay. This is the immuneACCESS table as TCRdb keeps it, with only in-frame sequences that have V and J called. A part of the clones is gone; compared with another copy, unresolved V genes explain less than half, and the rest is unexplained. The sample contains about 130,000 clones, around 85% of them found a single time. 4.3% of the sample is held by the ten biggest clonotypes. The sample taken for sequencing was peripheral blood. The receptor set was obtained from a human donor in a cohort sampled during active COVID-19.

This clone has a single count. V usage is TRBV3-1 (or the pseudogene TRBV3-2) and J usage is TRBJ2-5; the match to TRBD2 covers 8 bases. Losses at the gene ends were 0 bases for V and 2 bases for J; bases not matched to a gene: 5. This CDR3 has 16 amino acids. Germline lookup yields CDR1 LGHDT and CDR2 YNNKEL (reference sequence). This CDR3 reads CASSQDPGGAQETQYF. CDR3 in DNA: TGTGCCAGCAGCCAAGACCCCGGGGGGGCTCAAGAGACCCAGTACTTC.

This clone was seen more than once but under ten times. CDR3 nucleotide sequence: TGTGCCAGCAGTTTAGCAGGTAGCGGGGAAACAGATACGCAGTATTTT. This codes for CASSLAGSGETDTQYF. This rearrangement joins TRBV27 to TRBJ2-3; 8 bases line up with TRBD2. V gave up 2 bases and J gave up 3 bases; unmatched junction bases: 7. The CDR3 is 16 residues long. Per the germline V gene, CDR1 is MNHEY and CDR2 is SMNVEV (reference sequence).

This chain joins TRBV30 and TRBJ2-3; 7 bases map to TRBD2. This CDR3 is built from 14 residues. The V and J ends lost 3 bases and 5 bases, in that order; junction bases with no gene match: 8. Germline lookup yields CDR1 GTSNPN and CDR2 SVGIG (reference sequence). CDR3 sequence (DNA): TGTGCCTGGAGCTCCGGGACTATTTTAGATACGCAGTATTTT. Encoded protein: CAWSSGTILDTQYF.

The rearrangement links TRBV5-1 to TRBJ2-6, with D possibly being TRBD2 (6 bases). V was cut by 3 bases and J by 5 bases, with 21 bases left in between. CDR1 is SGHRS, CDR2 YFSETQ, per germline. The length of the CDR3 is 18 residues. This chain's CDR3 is CASSSITSPPSRANVLTF. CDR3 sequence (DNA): TGCGCCAGCAGCTCCATAACTAGCCCGCCTTCTCGGGCCAACGTCCTGACTTTC.

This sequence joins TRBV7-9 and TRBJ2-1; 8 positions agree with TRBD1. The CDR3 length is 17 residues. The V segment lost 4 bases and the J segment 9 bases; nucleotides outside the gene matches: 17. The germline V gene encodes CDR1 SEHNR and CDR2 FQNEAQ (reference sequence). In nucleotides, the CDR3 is TGTGCCAGCAGCTCCACGGTAGGACAGGGTTGGTGGGGTGAGCAGTTCTTC. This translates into CASSSTVGQGWWGEQFF. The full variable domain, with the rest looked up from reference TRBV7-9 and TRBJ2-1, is DTGVSQNPRHKITKRGQNVTFRCDPISEHNRLYWYRQTLGQGPEFLTYFQNEAQLEKSRLLSDRFSAERPKGSFSTLEIQRTEQGDSAMYLCASSSTVGQGWWGEQFFGPGTRLTVL.

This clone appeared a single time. CDR3: CASSHGGETEAFF. As DNA, the CDR3 is TGTGCCAGCAGCCATGGGGGCGAGACTGAAGCTTTCTTT. The chain combines TRBV3-1 (or the pseudogene TRBV3-2) with TRBJ1-1; maybe TRBD1 (6 bases). CDR3 length: 13 residues. CDR1 and CDR2 (germline): LGHDT, YNNKEL (reference sequence). The V gene lost 3 bases and the J gene lost 5 bases, with 10 bases spanning the gap.